Each of the 11 T cell receptor beta chains below was sequenced from the same sample in a study of monozygotic twins with inflammatory bowel disease. From its re-call of the 5' RACE reads, TCRdb lists each CDR3 protein once, without DNA. The repertoire table contains fewer than 550,000 distinct CDR3 sequences. The specimen sequenced was blood. The receptors originated from a human donor with ulcerative colitis or Crohn's disease, or a healthy co-twin of an affected twin (not recorded which).

The V gene is TRBV9, the J gene TRBJ1-1. Germline assignment: CDR1 SGDLS and CDR2 YYNGEE. The CDR3 consists of 13 residues. CDR3 residues: CASSVAVNTEAFF.

CDR3 residues: CATTMGLNSPLHF. The chain uses TRBV10-3 and TRBJ1-6. This CDR3 is built from 13 residues. Germline-derived CDR1 and CDR2 are ENHRY and SYGVKD.

The rearrangement uses TRBV27 and TRBJ2-1; TCRdb's D gene call, TRBD2, goes unchecked for lack of DNA. The CDR3 runs 16 residues. In germline, CDR1 is MNHEY, CDR2 SMNVEV (reference sequence). Here the CDR3 reads CASRTFLAGGPNEQFF.

This CDR3 is CASSQDPSLAGANTNEQFF. This chain joins TRBV4-3 and TRBJ2-1; TCRdb's D call of TRBD2 is untestable without DNA. The CDR3 length is 19 residues. Germline V gene lookup returns CDR1 LGHNA and CDR2 YSLEER.

The chain employs TRBV12-3 or TRBV12-4 and TRBJ1-5; TCRdb lists TRBD1, though no DNA is available to test this call. CDR3 size: 15 residues. CDR3 residues: CASSSTGRFSQPQHF.

The chain carries TRBV10-2 and TRBJ1-2. This CDR3 is built from 13 residues. Germline V gene lookup returns CDR1 WSHSY and CDR2 SAAADI. Here the CDR3 reads CASSELKDYGYTF.

The chain uses TRBV7-3 and TRBJ1-1. The CDR3 is made up of 14 amino acids. Germline V CDR1 and CDR2: SGHTA, FQGTGA. The CDR3 is CASSQGGGVAEAFF.

The chain links TRBV28 to TRBJ2-1; there is no DNA to check the TCRdb D call of TRBD1. Germline CDR1 and CDR2: MDHEN and SYDVKM. This CDR3 has 15 amino acids. The CDR3 region is CASSLMRRTDNEQFF.

The CDR3 sequence: CAISESPFSTNTEAFF. V is TRBV10-3 and J is TRBJ1-1. Germline assignment: CDR1 ENHRY and CDR2 SYGVKD. This CDR3 contains 16 residues.

The V and J genes are TRBV14 and TRBJ2-4; absent DNA, TCRdb's TRBD1 call cannot be checked. The CDR3 is 17 amino acids. Germline CDR1 reads SGHDN; CDR2 reads FVKESK. This chain's CDR3 is CASSQVSGRETKNIQYF.

The V gene is TRBV10-3, the J gene TRBJ2-3; the D gene TCRdb calls, TRBD2, cannot be checked with no DNA. Germline lookup yields CDR1 ENHRY and CDR2 SYGVKD. This CDR3 region has 15 residues. The CDR3 here is CAITDSGGATDTQYF.